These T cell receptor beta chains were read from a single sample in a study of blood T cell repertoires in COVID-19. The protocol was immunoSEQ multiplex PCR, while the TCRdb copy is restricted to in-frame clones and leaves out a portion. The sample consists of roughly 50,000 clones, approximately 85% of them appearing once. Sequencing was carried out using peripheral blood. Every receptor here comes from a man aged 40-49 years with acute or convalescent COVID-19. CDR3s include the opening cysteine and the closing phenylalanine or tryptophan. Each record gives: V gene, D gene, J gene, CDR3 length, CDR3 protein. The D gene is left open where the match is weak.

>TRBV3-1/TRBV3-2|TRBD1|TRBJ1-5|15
CASSQGGQSNQPQHF
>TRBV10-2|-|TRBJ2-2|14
CASRGTLNTGELFF
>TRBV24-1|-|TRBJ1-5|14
CATRGGGGNQPQHF
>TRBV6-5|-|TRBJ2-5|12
CASSYKQETQYF
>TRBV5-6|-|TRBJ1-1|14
CASSLEGFHTEAFF
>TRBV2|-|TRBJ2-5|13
CASSTEYQETQYF
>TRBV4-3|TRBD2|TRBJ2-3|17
CASSQDVAGGSTDTQYF
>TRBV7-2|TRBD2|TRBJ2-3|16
CASSLFSGGAVNTQYF
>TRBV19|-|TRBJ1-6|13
CASRRGSESPLHF
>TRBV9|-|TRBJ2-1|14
CASSSGQLYNEQFF
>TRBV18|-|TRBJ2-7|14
CASSPLGTSYEQYF
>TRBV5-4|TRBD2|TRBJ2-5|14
CASSSRGAEETQYF
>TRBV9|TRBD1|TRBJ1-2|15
CASSSRTGGGYGYTF
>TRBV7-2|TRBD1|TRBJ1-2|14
CASSWRQGDYGYTF
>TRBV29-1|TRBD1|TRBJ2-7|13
CSVWTGGVYEQYF
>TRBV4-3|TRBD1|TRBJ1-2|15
CASSQDPDRGLGYTF
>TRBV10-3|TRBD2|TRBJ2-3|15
CAIRSTSGGTDTQYF
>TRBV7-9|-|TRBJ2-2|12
CASSYNTGELFF
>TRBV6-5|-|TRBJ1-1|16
CASSYIGRGANTEAFF
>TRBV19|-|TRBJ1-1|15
CASSSRHTGSGEAFF
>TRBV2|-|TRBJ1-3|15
CASKMQGSKGNTIYF
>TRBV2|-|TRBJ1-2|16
CATTRNRDSSNYGYTF
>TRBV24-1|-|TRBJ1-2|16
CATSSPHITGNYGYTF
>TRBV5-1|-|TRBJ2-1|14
CASSLETVYNEQFF
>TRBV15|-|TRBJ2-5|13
CATSRDPGETQYF
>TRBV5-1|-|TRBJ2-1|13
CASSLGGLNEQFF
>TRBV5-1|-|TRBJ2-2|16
CASSLVVTGGAGELFF
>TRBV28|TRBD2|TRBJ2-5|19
CASSWGLAGGKGYQETQYF